The present entry profiles one TCR beta chain with its context. Sequenced by immunoSEQ multiplex PCR; TCRdb stores in-frame clones only, minus some. The data show about 2.3 million clones, with about 90% seen just once and 0.37% held by the top ten. This CDR3 has 11 residues. Germline-derived CDR1 and CDR2 are MDHEN and SYDVKM. V dropped 3 bases and J dropped 15 bases, with 12 bases sitting between them. This sample is drawn from a study of shared clonotypes between healthy human individuals. Study background: Every donor yielded three CD4 naive, three CD4 memory, two CD8 naive and one CD8 memory plate.

This chain uses TRBV28 with TRBJ2-1; no reliable D call. The sample was naive CD4+ T cells from PBMCs. Stated subset: CD45RA+ positively selected. The sequence derives from a man aged 18 to 30 in good health. Some clones in this sample may be carry-over from other donors' samples. This chain's CDR3 is CASSLNGVWFF. CDR3 DNA sequence: TGTGCCAGCAGTTTGAACGGCGTGTGGTTCTTC.